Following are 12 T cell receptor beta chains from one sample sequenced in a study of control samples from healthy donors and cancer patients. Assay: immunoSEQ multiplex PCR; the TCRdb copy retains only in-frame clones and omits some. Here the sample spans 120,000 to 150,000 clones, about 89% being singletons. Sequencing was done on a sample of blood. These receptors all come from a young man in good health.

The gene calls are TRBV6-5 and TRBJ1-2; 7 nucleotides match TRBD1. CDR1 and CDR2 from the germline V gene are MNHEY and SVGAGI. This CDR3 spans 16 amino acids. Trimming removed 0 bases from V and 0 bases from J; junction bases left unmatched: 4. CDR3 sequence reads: CASSYSYRGSNYGYTF. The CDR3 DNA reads TGTGCCAGCAGTTACTCTTACAGGGGATCTAACTATGGCTACACCTTC.

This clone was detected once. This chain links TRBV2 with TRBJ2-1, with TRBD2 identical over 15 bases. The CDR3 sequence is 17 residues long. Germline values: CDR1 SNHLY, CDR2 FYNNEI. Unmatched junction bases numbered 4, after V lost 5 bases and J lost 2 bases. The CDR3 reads CASSSRTSGGAYNEQFF. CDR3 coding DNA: TGTGCCAGCAGTTCCCGGACTAGCGGGGGGGCCTACAATGAGCAGTTCTTC.

DNA of the CDR3: TGTGCCAGCAGCTTTGGGGCAGAACTTAATTCACCCCTCCACTTT. Translated, it gives CASSFGAELNSPLHF. This chain connects TRBV7-2 to TRBJ1-6, with TRBD1 as a possible D gene (5 bases). With 3 bases removed from V and 6 bases from J, the gap between germline ends came to 12 bases. Looked up from germline, CDR1 is SGHTA and CDR2 is FQGNSA. CDR3 length: 15 amino acids.

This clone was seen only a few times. The chain's CDR3 is CASSQVGGASYEQYF. CDR3 bases: TGCGCCAGCAGCCAAGTCGGGGGGGCGTCCTACGAGCAGTACTTC. The J gene is TRBJ2-7, the V gene TRBV4-1, with TRBD2 matching 8 bases. CDR1 and CDR2 from the germline V gene are MGHRA and YSYEKL. With V trimmed by 1 base and J by 1 base, 3 bases remained unmatched. CDR3 length equals 15 residues.

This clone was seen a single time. The CDR3 region has the DNA TGTGCCTGGAGTATCTCGTACGGGCAGCCCCAGCATTTT. Protein product: CAWSISYGQPQHF. V is TRBV30 and J is TRBJ1-5, with D uncertain. This CDR3 is 13 amino acids long. V was cut by 2 bases and J by 7 bases, with 12 bases left in between. Germline values: CDR1 GTSNPN, CDR2 SVGIG (reference sequence). The full variable domain, completed using reference TRBV30 and TRBJ1-5, is SQTIHQWPATLVQPVGSPLSLECTVEGTSNPNLYWYRQAAGRGLQLLFYSVGIGQISSEVPQNLSASRPQDRQFILSSKKLLLSDSGFYLCAWSISYGQPQHFGDGTRLSIL.

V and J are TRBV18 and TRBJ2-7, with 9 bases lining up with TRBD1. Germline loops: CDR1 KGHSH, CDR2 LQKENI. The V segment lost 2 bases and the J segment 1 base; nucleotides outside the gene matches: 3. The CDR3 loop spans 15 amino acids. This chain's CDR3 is CASSPGTGRSYEQYF. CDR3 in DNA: TGTGCCAGCTCACCAGGGACAGGGCGGTCCTACGAGCAGTACTTC.

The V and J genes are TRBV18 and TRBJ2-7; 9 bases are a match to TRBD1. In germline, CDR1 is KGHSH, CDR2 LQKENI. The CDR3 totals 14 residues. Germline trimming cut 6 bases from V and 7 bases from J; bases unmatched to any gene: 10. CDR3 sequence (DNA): TGTGCCAGCTCCGCCCGGGACAGGGCGCAGGAGCAGTACTTC. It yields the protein CASSARDRAQEQYF.

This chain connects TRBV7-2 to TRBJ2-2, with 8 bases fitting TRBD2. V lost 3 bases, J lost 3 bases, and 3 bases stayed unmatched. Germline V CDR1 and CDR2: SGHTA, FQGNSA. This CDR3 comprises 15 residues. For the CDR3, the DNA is TGTGCCAGCAGCTTTGGCGGGGGGTACACCGGGGAGCTGTTTTTT. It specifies CASSFGGGYTGELFF.

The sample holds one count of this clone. In nucleotides, the CDR3 is TGCACCAGCAGCCAACTCGCGACCCGGACACCCAACACTGAAGCTTTCTTT. This sequence encodes CTSSQLATRTPNTEAFF. The gene calls are TRBV1 and TRBJ1-1; TRBD1, as called in the table, went unchecked against the DNA. TRBV1 is noted as a pseudogene. The CDR3 is 17 residues long.

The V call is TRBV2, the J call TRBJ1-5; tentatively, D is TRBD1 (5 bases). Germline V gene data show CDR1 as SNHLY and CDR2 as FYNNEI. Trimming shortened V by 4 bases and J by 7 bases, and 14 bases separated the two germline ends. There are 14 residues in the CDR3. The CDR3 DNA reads TGTGCCAGCAGTGTGCAGGGATCTGGGCAGCCCCAGCATTTT. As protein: CASSVQGSGQPQHF.

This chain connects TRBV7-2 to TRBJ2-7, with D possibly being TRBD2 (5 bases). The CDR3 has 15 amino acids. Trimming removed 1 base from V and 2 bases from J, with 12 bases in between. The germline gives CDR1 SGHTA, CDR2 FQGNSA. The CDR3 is CASSLGEGSTYEQYF. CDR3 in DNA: TGTGCCAGCAGCTTAGGTGAGGGATCAACCTACGAGCAGTACTTC.

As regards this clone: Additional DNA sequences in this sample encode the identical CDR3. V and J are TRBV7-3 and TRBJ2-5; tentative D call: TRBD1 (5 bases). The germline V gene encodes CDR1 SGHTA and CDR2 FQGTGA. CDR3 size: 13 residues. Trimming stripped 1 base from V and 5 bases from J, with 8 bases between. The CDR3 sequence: CASSLNWGETQYF. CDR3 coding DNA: TGTGCCAGCAGCTTAAACTGGGGCGAGACCCAGTACTTC.